In this sample, the clone carrying this T cell receptor beta chain turned up a few times. What it binds is not known. The protocol was immunoSEQ multiplex PCR, while the TCRdb copy is restricted to in-frame clones and leaves out a portion. In the table there are 25,000 or so clones, roughly three quarters of which are singletons. This sample was included in a study of memory CD4+ T cells and cytomegalovirus serostatus. Study-level background: Healthy Belgian adult donors included about nine CMV-positive and about two dozen CMV-negative people. Study results and limitations: The CMV-associated TCR signature appears largely within the CD4+ memory repertoire.

The sort gate was single viable CD3+CD4+CD8-CD45RO+ cells for memory CD4+ T cells. CMV serostatus came from serum IgG against pp150, pp28, p38, p52. The V end was cut by 3 bases, the J end by 3 bases, with 14 bases between. The CDR3 is 15 residues long. Germline CDR1 and CDR2: KGHSH and LQKENI. This TCR was sampled from an adult in good health and CMV-seronegative. Sequencing was performed on memory CD4+ T cells from blood. V and J are TRBV18 and TRBJ1-2, with unresolved D. CDR3 DNA sequence: TGTGCCAGCTCACCCTTCGCCGGGGAAGACTATGGCTACACCTTC. It codes for CASSPFAGEDYGYTF. The full variable domain, completed using reference TRBV18 and TRBJ1-2, is NAGVMQNPRHLVRRRGQEARLRCSPMKGHSHVYWYRQLPEEGLKFMVYLQKENIIDESGMPKERFSAEFPKEGPSILRIQQVVRGDSAAYFCASSPFAGEDYGYTFGSGTRLTVV.